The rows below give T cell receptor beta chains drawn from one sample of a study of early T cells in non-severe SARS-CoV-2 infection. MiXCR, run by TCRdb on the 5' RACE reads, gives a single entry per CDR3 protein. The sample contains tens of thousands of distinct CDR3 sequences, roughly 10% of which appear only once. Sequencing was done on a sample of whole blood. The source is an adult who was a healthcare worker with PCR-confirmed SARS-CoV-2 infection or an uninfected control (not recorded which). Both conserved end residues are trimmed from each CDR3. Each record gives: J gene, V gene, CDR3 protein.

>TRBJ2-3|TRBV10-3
AISERGGTDTQY
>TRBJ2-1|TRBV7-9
ASSTRESPPSHNEQF
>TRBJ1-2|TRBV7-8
ASSLSEFYGYT
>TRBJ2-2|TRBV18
ASMSGMNTGELF
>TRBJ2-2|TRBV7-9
ASSSTANTGELF
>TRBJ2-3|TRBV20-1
GRTIIGTDTQY
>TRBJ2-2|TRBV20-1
SARDYSGGDTGELF
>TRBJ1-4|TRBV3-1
ASSHGGTNEKLF
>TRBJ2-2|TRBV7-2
ASSLPGGTANTGELF
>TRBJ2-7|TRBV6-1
ASSDGGSFHYEQY
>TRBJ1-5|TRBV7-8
ASSLTASNQPQH
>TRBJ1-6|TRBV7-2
ASSFRQGNSPLH
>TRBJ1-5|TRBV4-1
ASSQVAEGNQPQH
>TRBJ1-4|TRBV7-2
ASSRTRGYNDQLF
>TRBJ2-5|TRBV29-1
SAAEWSQETQY
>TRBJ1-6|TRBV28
ASSVAGGHSPLH
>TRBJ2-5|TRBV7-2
ASSLAKTGTSPETQY
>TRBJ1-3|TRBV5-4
ASSGGHSSGNTIY
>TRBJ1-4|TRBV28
ASSFFMGQHYEKLF
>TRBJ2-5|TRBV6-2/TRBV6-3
ASSYGTLETQY
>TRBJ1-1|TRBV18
ASSWRRSDRATEAF
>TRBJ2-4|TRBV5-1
ASSLEARHLY
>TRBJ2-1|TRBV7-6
ASSLGGGPNEQF
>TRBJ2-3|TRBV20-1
SARSGTSRWKTDTQY
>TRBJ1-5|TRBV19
ASRDQGYSNQPQH
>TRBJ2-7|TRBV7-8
ASSPPGRSYEQY
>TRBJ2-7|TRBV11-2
ASSPHVADEQY
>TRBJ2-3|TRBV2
ASSPIAGATDTQY
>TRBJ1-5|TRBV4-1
ASSQGGQPQH
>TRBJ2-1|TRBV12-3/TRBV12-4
ASSLNAGGTSEQF
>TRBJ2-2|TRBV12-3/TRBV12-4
ASSFRGDDTGELF
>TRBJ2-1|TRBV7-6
ASSLGGGEQF
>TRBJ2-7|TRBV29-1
SVSGTDSYEQY
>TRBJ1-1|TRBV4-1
ASSQGTGFMNTEAF
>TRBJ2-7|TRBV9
ASSGDSGYEQY
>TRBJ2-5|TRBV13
ASSLSGGGETQY
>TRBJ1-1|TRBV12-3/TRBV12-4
ATGGSSVSEAF
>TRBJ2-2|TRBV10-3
ATGRPQNTGELF
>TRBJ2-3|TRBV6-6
ASSSRLAQY
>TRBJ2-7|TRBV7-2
ASSPTMGEQY
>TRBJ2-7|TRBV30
AWSVGGQRKY